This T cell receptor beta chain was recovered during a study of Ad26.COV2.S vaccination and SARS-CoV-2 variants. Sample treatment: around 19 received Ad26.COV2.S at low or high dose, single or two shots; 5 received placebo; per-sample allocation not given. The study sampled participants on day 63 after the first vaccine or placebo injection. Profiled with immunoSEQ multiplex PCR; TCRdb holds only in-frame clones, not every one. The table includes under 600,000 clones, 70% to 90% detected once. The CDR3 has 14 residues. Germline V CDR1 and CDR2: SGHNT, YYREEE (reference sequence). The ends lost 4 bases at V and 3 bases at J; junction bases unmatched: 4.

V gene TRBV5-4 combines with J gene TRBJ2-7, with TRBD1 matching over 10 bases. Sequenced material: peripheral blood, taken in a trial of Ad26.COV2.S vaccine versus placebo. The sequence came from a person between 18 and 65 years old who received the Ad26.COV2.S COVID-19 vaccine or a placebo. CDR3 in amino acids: CASSGQGEIYEQYF. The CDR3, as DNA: TGTGCCAGCAGCGGACAGGGGGAAATCTACGAGCAGTACTTC.